The 15 T cell receptor beta chains in this list originate from one sample, sequenced in a study of blood T cell repertoires in COVID-19. Assay used: immunoSEQ multiplex PCR; TCRdb lists only in-frame clones, some missing. The data hold around 290,000 clones, with approximately 90% observed a single time. What was sequenced was peripheral blood. The receptors were gathered from a woman in her twenties or thirties with COVID-19, enrolled during active disease.

The chain combines TRBV28 with TRBJ1-6, with 7 nucleotides matching TRBD1. Germline values: CDR1 MDHEN, CDR2 SYDVKM. This CDR3 spans 14 amino acids. V lost 5 bases and J lost 6; bases outside the gene matches: 4. The CDR3 loop reads CASSLGQVNSPLHF. The CDR3 DNA follows: TGTGCCAGCAGTCTTGGACAGGTTAATTCACCCCTCCACTTT.

The chain is built from TRBV24-1 and TRBJ2-1; 8 bases map to TRBD2. The germline V gene encodes CDR1 KGHDR and CDR2 SFDVKD. V shed 3 bases, J shed 8 bases, and the junction held 8 bases outside the gene matches. The CDR3 is 15 residues long. The CDR3 protein is CATSDNSGSLDEQFF. CDR3 DNA sequence: TGTGCCACCAGTGATAACAGCGGGAGTCTCGATGAGCAGTTCTTC.

V usage is TRBV30 and J usage is TRBJ1-3, with a possible D match to TRBD1 (6 bases). V was pared by 3 bases and J by 8 bases, with 14 bases between. Germline assignment: CDR1 GTSNPN and CDR2 SVGIG (reference sequence). The CDR3 runs 13 residues. In DNA, the CDR3 is TGTGCCTGGAGGGTACAGGGTACCGACACCATATATTTT. Its translation is CAWRVQGTDTIYF.

J is TRBJ2-2 and V is TRBV10-3; D is uncertain. V was trimmed by 6 bases and J by 2 bases, leaving 7 bases between them. The CDR3 is 13 amino acids. Germline V lookup: CDR1 ENHRY, CDR2 SYGVKD. The CDR3 is CAIRQINTGELFF. The CDR3 DNA follows: TGTGCCATCAGACAGATCAACACCGGGGAGCTGTTTTTT.

The chain couples TRBV12-3 or TRBV12-4 to TRBJ1-1; no definite D call. V lost 0 bases and J 5 bases, leaving 7 bases between the germline ends. The CDR3 runs to 13 residues. The CDR3 region is CASSLAGRTEAFF. The CDR3 DNA sequence: TGTGCCAGCAGTTTAGCAGGGAGGACTGAAGCTTTCTTT.

The V gene is TRBV27, the J gene TRBJ2-1; tentative D call: TRBD1 (5 bases). Trimming cost V 3 bases and J 5 bases, with 17 bases left between them. This CDR3 has 16 amino acids. Germline values: CDR1 MNHEY, CDR2 SMNVEV (reference sequence). CDR3 DNA: TGTGCCAGCAGTTTTCCCCCAGGGTACGGGCACAATGAGCAGTTCTTC. Translated, it gives CASSFPPGYGHNEQFF.

V is TRBV18 and J is TRBJ1-4; tentative D call: TRBD1 (5 bases). Trimming shortened V by 6 bases and J by 0 bases, and 11 bases separated the two germline ends. Germline CDR1 reads KGHSH; CDR2 reads LQKENI. The CDR3 sequence is 15 residues long. CDR3 DNA: TGTGCCAGCTCCCCAGGGCAGCCAACTAATGAAAAACTGTTTTTT. It translates to CASSPGQPTNEKLFF. The full variable domain, in which reference TRBV18 and TRBJ1-4 provide the parts outside the CDR3, is NAGVMQNPRHLVRRRGQEARLRCSPMKGHSHVYWYRQLPEEGLKFMVYLQKENIIDESGMPKERFSAEFPKEGPSILRIQQVVRGDSAAYFCASSPGQPTNEKLFFGSGTQLSVL.

The J gene is TRBJ1-2, the V gene TRBV14; the match to TRBD1 covers 8 bases. Germline trimming cut 6 bases from V and 5 bases from J; bases unmatched to any gene: 17. The CDR3 loop spans 17 amino acids. CDR1 and CDR2 from the germline V gene are SGHDN and FVKESK. The CDR3 protein is CASSPGQGIFLAYGYTF. CDR3 nucleotide sequence: TGTGCCAGCAGTCCCGGACAGGGAATTTTCCTTGCTTATGGCTACACCTTC.

This clone was counted a few times. The V gene is TRBV4-1, the J gene TRBJ1-5; no clear D. Trimming stripped 4 bases from V and 4 bases from J, with 11 bases between. This CDR3 is built from 14 residues. Germline CDR1 reads MGHRA; CDR2 reads YSYEKL. The CDR3 loop is CASSPIDGNQPQHF. The CDR3 nucleotides are TGCGCCAGCAGCCCAATCGACGGGAATCAGCCCCAGCATTTT.

V usage is TRBV2 and J usage is TRBJ1-2; D uncertain. The CDR3 consists of 15 residues. V was cut by 4 bases and J by 4 bases, with 16 bases left in between. Per germline, CDR1 SNHLY and CDR2 FYNNEI. This CDR3 reads CASSVRPLYSYGYTF. As DNA, the CDR3 is TGTGCCAGCAGTGTCAGGCCGCTATACTCCTATGGCTACACCTTC.

The V call is TRBV7-2, the J call TRBJ2-2; 10 bases map to TRBD1. The V and J ends lost 5 bases and 6 bases, in that order; junction bases with no gene match: 6. Germline values: CDR1 SGHTA, CDR2 FQGNSA. The CDR3 contains 15 residues. Here the CDR3 reads CASSLRQGAAGELFF. Written as DNA, the CDR3 is TGTGCCAGCAGCCTACGACAGGGGGCGGCCGGGGAGCTGTTTTTT.

The chain combines TRBV12-5 with TRBJ2-5; 8 bases map to TRBD1. The trim removed 6 bases at V and 2 bases at J, leaving 11 bases unmatched. CDR3 size: 16 residues. Germline CDR1 LGHNT, CDR2 FRNRAP. The CDR3 sequence is CASGGTGDTPQETQYF. In DNA, the CDR3 is TGTGCTAGTGGGGGGACAGGCGACACGCCTCAAGAGACCCAGTACTTC.

The V gene is TRBV5-1, the J gene TRBJ2-1, with TRBD2 matching over 8 bases. J was trimmed by 4 bases and V by 4 bases; bases with no gene match: 16. Germline CDR1 is SGHRS and CDR2 is YFSETQ. This CDR3 has 18 residues. The CDR3: CASSPTLRGGPFYNEQFF. CDR3 DNA: TGCGCCAGCAGCCCTACGTTACGGGGGGGCCCTTTTTACAATGAGCAGTTCTTC.

V gene TRBV27 combines with J gene TRBJ2-7, with 8 bases that match TRBD2. The germline V gene has CDR1 MNHEY and CDR2 SMNVEV (reference sequence). The CDR3 spans 16 residues. Unmatched junction bases numbered 12, after V lost 3 bases and J lost 5 bases. The CDR3: CASSFVGRGGRNEQYF. The CDR3 DNA follows: TGTGCCAGCAGTTTCGTCGGTCGGGGCGGGAGGAACGAGCAGTACTTC.

The chain recombines TRBV6-5 with TRBJ1-2; perhaps TRBD1 as D (6 bases). Trimming left V 5 bases short and J 8 bases short, with 15 bases between. The CDR3 sequence is 13 residues long. CDR1 MNHEY and CDR2 SVGAGI come from the germline V gene. Here the CDR3 DNA reads TGTGCCAGCAGTCCCCGGGACACGGCAGGCTACACCTTC. It translates to CASSPRDTAGYTF.